This TCR beta chain was sequenced in a study of shared clonotypes between healthy human individuals. Profiled with immunoSEQ multiplex PCR; TCRdb holds only in-frame clones, not every one. The table has 2,500,000 or so clones, 93% seen once; the top ten hold approximately 0.35%. Looked up from germline, CDR1 is SEHNR and CDR2 is FQNEAQ (reference sequence). CDR3 length: 14 residues. The V end lost 1 base, the J end lost 6 bases, and 10 bases lay between the germline ends. Sequenced: naive CD4+ T cells from PBMCs. Sample subset: CD45RA+ positively selected. The source is a man aged 18 to 35 in good health. Some clones in this sample may be carry-over from other donors' samples. J is TRBJ1-5 and V is TRBV7-9; tentatively, D is TRBD1 (6 bases). This CDR3 reads CASSLGGASQPQHF. CDR3 bases: TGTGCCAGCAGCTTAGGGGGGGCAAGTCAGCCCCAGCATTTT.